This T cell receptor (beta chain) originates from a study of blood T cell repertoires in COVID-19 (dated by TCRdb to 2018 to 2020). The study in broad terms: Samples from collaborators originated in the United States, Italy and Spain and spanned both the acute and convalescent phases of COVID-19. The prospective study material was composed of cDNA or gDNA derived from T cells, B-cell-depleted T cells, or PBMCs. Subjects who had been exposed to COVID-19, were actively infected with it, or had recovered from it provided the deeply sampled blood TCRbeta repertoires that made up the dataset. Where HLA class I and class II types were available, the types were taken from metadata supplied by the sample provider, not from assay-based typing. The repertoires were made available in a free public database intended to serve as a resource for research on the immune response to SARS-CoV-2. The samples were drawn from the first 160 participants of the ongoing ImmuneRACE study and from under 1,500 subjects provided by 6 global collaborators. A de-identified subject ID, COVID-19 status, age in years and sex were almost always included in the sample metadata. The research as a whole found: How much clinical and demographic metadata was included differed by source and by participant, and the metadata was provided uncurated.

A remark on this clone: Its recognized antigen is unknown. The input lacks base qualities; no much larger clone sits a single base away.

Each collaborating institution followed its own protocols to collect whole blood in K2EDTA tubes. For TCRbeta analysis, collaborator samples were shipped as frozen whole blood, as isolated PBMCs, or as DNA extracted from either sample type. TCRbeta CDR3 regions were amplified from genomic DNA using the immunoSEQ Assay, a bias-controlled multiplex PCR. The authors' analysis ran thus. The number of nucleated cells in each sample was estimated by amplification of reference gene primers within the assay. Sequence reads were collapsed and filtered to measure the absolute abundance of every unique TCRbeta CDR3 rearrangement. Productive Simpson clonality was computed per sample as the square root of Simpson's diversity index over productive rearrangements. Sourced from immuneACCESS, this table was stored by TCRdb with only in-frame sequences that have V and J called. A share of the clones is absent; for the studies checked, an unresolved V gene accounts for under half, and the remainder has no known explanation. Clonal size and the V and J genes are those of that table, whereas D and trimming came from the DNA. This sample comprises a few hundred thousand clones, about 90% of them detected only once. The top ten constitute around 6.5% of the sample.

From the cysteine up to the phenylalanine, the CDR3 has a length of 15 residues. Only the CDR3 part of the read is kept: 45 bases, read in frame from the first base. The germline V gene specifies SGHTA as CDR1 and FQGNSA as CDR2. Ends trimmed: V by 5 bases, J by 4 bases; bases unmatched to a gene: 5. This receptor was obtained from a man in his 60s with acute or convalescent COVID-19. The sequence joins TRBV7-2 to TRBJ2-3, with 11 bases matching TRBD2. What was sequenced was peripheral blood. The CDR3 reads CASSTTSGRADTQYF. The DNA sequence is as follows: TGTGCCAGCAGCACAACTAGCGGGAGAGCAGATACGCAGTATTTT.